This T cell receptor beta chain appears in the sequencing data of a study of cytomegalovirus exposure and HLA in healthy donors. This clone came up a few times. Its matching antigen is unknown. Findings of the study overall: Per published accounts, TCR beta sequences correctly predicted the HLA-A and HLA-B alleles of most subjects. In vitro experiments confirmed that a few CMV-associated chains were specific for CMV antigens.

Primers included in the PCR were 60 Vbeta and 13 Jbeta primers. Sequencing was performed with immunoSEQ multiplex PCR; in TCRdb, only in-frame clones are kept and a portion is missing. The sample lists around 94,000 clones, 60% to 85% seen once, with around 5% in the top ten. Germline V gives CDR1 SGHDT, CDR2 YYEEEE. The CDR3 is made up of 15 amino acids. The V and J ends lost 2 bases and 2 bases respectively, with 8 bases between them. The chain recombines TRBV5-6 with TRBJ2-6; D is possibly TRBD2 (6 bases). The TCR originated in a woman in her 40s in good health and CMV-seronegative. Sequencing used PBMCs. This CDR3 is CASSFGGTGANVLTF. The DNA for the CDR3 is TGTGCCAGCAGCTTTGGGGGGACTGGGGCCAACGTCCTGACTTTC.